These 5 T cell receptor beta chains were sequenced from one sample in a study of OX40 agonist ivuxolimab in advanced cancers. Libraries were prepared by immunoSEQ multiplex PCR; TCRdb keeps only in-frame clonotypes and omits some of them. Of tens of thousands of clones in the sample, around 81% were seen once. The sequencing used CD4+ or CD8+ T cells sorted from blood, collected in a trial of the OX40 agonist ivuxolimab. Receptors were obtained from an adult with an advanced solid tumor such as melanoma, head and neck, liver or kidney cancer.

The table lists this clone with a few counts. The rearrangement links TRBV5-1 to TRBJ2-7; 10 nucleotides match TRBD2. V shed 0 bases, J shed 4 bases, and the junction held 13 bases outside the gene matches. Germline V gene lookup returns CDR1 SGHRS and CDR2 YFSETQ. The CDR3 covers 18 residues. The CDR3 is CASSLDSSGRAFMYEQYF. The CDR3 bases are TGCGCCAGCAGCTTGGATTCAAGCGGGAGGGCCTTCATGTACGAGCAGTACTTC.

This chain connects TRBV27 to TRBJ1-2, with a weak D call TRBD1 (5 bases). Germline-derived CDR1 and CDR2 are MNHEY and SMNVEV (reference sequence). The CDR3 runs 15 residues. V was clipped by 4 bases and J by 4 bases, with 16 bases between them. CDR3 loop: CASSSLEGWIYGYTF. The CDR3 DNA sequence: TGTGCCAGCAGTTCTCTCGAGGGGTGGATCTATGGCTACACCTTC.

The V and J genes are TRBV6-5 and TRBJ1-1; 7 nucleotides agree with TRBD1. Germline CDR1 reads MNHEY; CDR2 reads SVGAGI. This CDR3 contains 15 residues. Trimming removed 6 bases from V and 5 bases from J; junction bases left unmatched: 12. The CDR3: CASRLTVGQATEAFF. CDR3 nucleotides: TGTGCCAGCAGACTTACAGTCGGACAGGCGACTGAAGCTTTCTTT.

V and J are TRBV7-6 and TRBJ2-2; D might be TRBD1 or TRBD2, each matching 6 bases. Trimming cost V 1 base and J 4 bases, with 13 bases left between them. CDR3 length: 16 amino acids. Germline assignment: CDR1 SGHVS and CDR2 FNYEAQ. CDR3: CASSLDPGAITGELFF. The CDR3 nucleotides are TGTGCCAGCAGCTTAGACCCGGGGGCCATCACCGGGGAGCTGTTTTTT.

V usage is TRBV5-6 and J usage is TRBJ1-1; D is unclear. Germline CDR1 reads SGHDT; CDR2 reads YYEEEE. The CDR3 is 15 residues long. V lost 7 bases to trimming and J lost 0 bases, with 16 bases between them. The CDR3 region has the DNA TGTGCCAGCGGGCTTTCGGCGGTGGTGAACACTGAAGCTTTCTTT. Encoded protein: CASGLSAVVNTEAFF.